A selection of T cell receptor beta chains follows, all from one sample in a study of T-cell memory formation after mild COVID-19. TCRdb itself ran the 5' RACE reads through MiXCR, one entry per CDR3 protein. Found here are under 450,000 distinct CDR3 sequences, about 22% of them singletons; the top ten hold approximately 14%. Sequencing was carried out using PBMCs or a T cell subset sorted from them (not recorded which). The receptors shown here come from an adult woman who had mild COVID-19 (a few samples of this study predate the infection). Cell type and time point are not known. The CDR3 runs from the conserved cysteine through the conserved F or W. The D gene is left open where the match is weak. Not every row has a clone size; where given, it reads once, few, many or a size class.

>NA|TRBD2|TRBJ2-1|TRBV5-4
TGTGCCAGCAGCTTGGCCGGCCTAGCGGGAGGGCCGGGGCAGTTCTTC
CASSLAGLAGGPGQFF
>NA|NA|TRBJ2-1|TRBV9
TGTGCCAGCAGCGTAGATGGACTGGACTACAATGAGCAGTTCTTC
CASSVDGLDYNEQFF
>NA|NA|TRBJ2-5|TRBV7-9
TGTGCCAGCAGCTTGGGGTTTGAGACCCAGTACTTC
CASSLGFETQYF
>NA|NA|TRBJ2-5|TRBV11-2
TGTGCCAGCAGCTTAGAACCGGGCCTCGAGACCCAGTACTTC
CASSLEPGLETQYF
>few|TRBD2|TRBJ2-1|TRBV5-1
TGCGCCAGCAGCTTGTGGACTAGCGGGGGGGCCGATGAGCAGTTCTTC
CASSLWTSGGADEQFF
>few|NA|TRBJ1-2|TRBV5-1
TGCGCCAGCAGCTTGTTGGTGGGGAGCGGCTACACCTTC
CASSLLVGSGYTF
>many|TRBD1|TRBJ1-5|TRBV12-3/TRBV12-4
TGTGCCAGCAGTTCACCCCCGGGAGGCAGGGGGCCTGATCAGCCCCAGCATTTT
CASSSPPGGRGPDQPQHF
>few|NA|TRBJ1-2|TRBV5-1
TGCGCCAGCAGCCAGGGCGCTCTCAACTATGGCTACACCTTC
CASSQGALNYGYTF
>NA|NA|TRBJ1-1|TRBV5-1
TGCGCCAGCAGCGTCCGCACAGCGAACACTGAAGCTTTCTTT
CASSVRTANTEAFF
>NA|TRBD1|TRBJ1-2|TRBV24-1
TGTGCCACCAGTGATGCCGGACAGGACTTCGGAGGCTACACCTTC
CATSDAGQDFGGYTF
>NA|NA|TRBJ2-3|TRBV7-2
TGTGCCAGCAGCTTAGCGGCGAGCGGGCATCTTAGCACAGATACGCAGTATTTT
CASSLAASGHLSTDTQYF
>few|NA|TRBJ2-1|TRBV5-1
TGCGCCAGCAGCTTGGAACTAGCTAGCTCCTACAATGAGCAGTTCTTC
CASSLELASSYNEQFF
>NA|NA|TRBJ2-7|TRBV20-1
TGCAGTGCTGGCGACAAGAAGCTTACCTACGAGCAGTACTTC
CSAGDKKLTYEQYF
>NA|TRBD1|TRBJ1-3|TRBV7-9
TGTGCCAGCAGCTTAGGAACAGGGGAAGTAACTGGAAACACCATATATTTT
CASSLGTGEVTGNTIYF
>few|TRBD1|TRBJ2-7|TRBV5-5
TGTGCCAGCAGCATACCGGGACAGGGGAACTCCTACGAGCAGTACTTC
CASSIPGQGNSYEQYF
>NA|NA|TRBJ2-4|TRBV24-1
TGTGCCACCAGTAAAGGGAACATTCAGTACTTC
CATSKGNIQYF
>few|NA|TRBJ2-3|TRBV3-2
TGTGCCAGCAGCCCGCGGACTAGCGGTCCCACAGATACGCAGTATTTT
CASSPRTSGPTDTQYF
>NA|TRBD1|TRBJ2-6|TRBV9
TGTGCCAGCAGCGTAGAGGGGGCGGCGGGGGCCAACGTCCTGACTTTC
CASSVEGAAGANVLTF
>NA|TRBD1|TRBJ1-1|TRBV10-3
TGTGCCATCAGTAAAACAGGGGACACTGAAGCTTTCTTT
CAISKTGDTEAFF
>NA|NA|TRBJ1-3|TRBV5-5
TGTGCCAGCAGCTTGCGACAGAACTCTGGAAACACCATATATTTT
CASSLRQNSGNTIYF
>NA|TRBD1|TRBJ2-1|TRBV30
TGTGCCTGGGACCCCAGGGGGAGCTCCTACAATGAGCAGTTCTTC
CAWDPRGSSYNEQFF
>few|NA|TRBJ1-4|TRBV6-5
TGTGCCAGCAGTTACTTAAGGGGCGTTACGGCTAATGAAAAACTGTTTTTT
CASSYLRGVTANEKLFF
>few|NA|TRBJ2-7|TRBV3-1
TGTGCCAGCAGCCAAGATTGGTTGGCAGGGGAGGTCTACGAGCAGTACTTC
CASSQDWLAGEVYEQYF
>NA|NA|TRBJ2-1|TRBV24-1
TGTGCCACCAGTGCTCCAGTCGGCGGGTCGTCCTACAATGAGCAGTTCTTC
CATSAPVGGSSYNEQFF
>many|NA|TRBJ1-1|TRBV7-9
TGTGCCAGCAGCTTAGGGAGGGGAATAAGCACTGAAGCTTTCTTT
CASSLGRGISTEAFF
>NA|NA|TRBJ1-1|TRBV25-1
TGTGCCAGCAGTGAATCTCGGCGGGCGGGCACTGAAGCTTTCTTT
CASSESRRAGTEAFF
>NA|NA|TRBJ2-5|TRBV5-1
TGCGCCAGCAGCTCTGGGACGGGCGATTGGGAGACCCAGTACTTC
CASSSGTGDWETQYF
>NA|TRBD1|TRBJ2-1|TRBV18
TGTGCCAGCTCACTTATCGGGACAGACTACAATGAGCAGTTCTTC
CASSLIGTDYNEQFF
>NA|NA|TRBJ2-7|TRBV5-5
TGTGCCAGCAGCTTGGGGTTCGGAGGGCAGTACTTC
CASSLGFGGQYF
>NA|TRBD1|TRBJ1-1|TRBV7-9
TGTGCCAGCAGCTTCGACAGGGGACGTCACACTGAAGCTTTCTTT
CASSFDRGRHTEAFF
>NA|TRBD2|TRBJ2-2|TRBV3-1
TGTGCCAGCAGCCAAGAGAGGGGAGGAGCGGGGGGAACCGGGGAGCTGTTTTTT
CASSQERGGAGGTGELFF
>NA|TRBD1|TRBJ2-6|TRBV4-3
TGCGCCAGCAGCCAAGACCCGACAGGGGATTCTGGGGCCAACGTCCTGACTTTC
CASSQDPTGDSGANVLTF